This TCR beta chain was documented in a study of a mutant IDH1 vaccine in newly diagnosed glioma. Whole-study context: Patients arrived already treated with radiotherapy, temozolomide, or both, most having had both.

Noted time point: week 35, safety follow-up. It was 300 ug of mutant IDH1 20-mer peptide that made up each vaccine dose, given with topical imiquimod. To note about this clone: What it binds is unknown.

Assay: immunoSEQ multiplex PCR; the TCRdb copy retains only in-frame clones and omits some. The profile covers some 70,000 clones, with approximately 88% appearing a single time and about 12% taken by the ten largest. Losses at the gene ends were 4 bases for V and 4 bases for J; bases not matched to a gene: 2. The CDR3 sequence is 14 residues long. Germline CDR1 is SGDLS and CDR2 is YYNGEE. This chain uses TRBV9 with TRBJ2-3; TRBD2 matches 11 bases. This specimen consisted of PBMCs, obtained from a glioma patient whose treatment included an IDH1 peptide vaccine. The sequence came from a young man with glioma. Written as DNA, the CDR3 is TGTGCCAGCAGCTTTAGCGGGAGGGCAGATACGCAGTATTTT. Amino acids: CASSFSGRADTQYF.